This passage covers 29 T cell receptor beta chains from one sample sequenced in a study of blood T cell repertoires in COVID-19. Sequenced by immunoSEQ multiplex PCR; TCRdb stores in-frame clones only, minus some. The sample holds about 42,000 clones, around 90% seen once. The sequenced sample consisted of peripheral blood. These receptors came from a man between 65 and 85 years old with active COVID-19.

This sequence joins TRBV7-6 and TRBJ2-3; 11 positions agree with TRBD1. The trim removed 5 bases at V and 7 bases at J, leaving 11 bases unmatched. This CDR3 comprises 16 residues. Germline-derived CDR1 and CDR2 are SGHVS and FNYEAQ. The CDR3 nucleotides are TGTGCCAGCAGCGCGCCGGACAGGGGGCAACACAATACGCAGTATTTT. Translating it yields CASSAPDRGQHNTQYF.

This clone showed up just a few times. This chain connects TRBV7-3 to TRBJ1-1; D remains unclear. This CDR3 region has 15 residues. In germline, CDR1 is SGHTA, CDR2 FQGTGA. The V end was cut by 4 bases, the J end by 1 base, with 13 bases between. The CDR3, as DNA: TGTGCCAGCAGCTCAGGTTCCCAGACGAACACTGAAGCTTTCTTT. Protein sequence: CASSSGSQTNTEAFF. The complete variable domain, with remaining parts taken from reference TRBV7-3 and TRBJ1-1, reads GAGVSQTPSNKVTEKGKYVELRCDPISGHTALYWYRQSLGQGPEFLIYFQGTGAADDSGLPNDRFFAVRPEGSVSTLKIQRTERGDSAVYLCASSSGSQTNTEAFFGQGTRLTVV.

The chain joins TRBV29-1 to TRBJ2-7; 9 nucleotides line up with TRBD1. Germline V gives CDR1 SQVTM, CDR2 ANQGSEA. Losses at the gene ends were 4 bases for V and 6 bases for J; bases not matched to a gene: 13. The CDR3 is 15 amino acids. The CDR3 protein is CSVGKSTGTGFEQYF. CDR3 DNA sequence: TGCAGCGTTGGGAAGTCAACGGGGACAGGGTTCGAGCAGTACTTC.

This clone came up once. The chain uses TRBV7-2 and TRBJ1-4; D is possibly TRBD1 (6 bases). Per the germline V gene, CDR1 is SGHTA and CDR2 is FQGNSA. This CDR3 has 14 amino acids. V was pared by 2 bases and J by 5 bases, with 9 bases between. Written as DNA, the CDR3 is TGTGCCAGCAGCTTATGGGGGCGGAATGAAAAACTGTTTTTT. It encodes CASSLWGRNEKLFF.

CDR3 loop: CASRFVHQPQHF. The DNA for the CDR3 is TGTGCCAGCAGATTCGTCCATCAGCCCCAGCATTTT. The chain is built from TRBV6-5 and TRBJ1-5; D is ambiguous. CDR3 length: 12 amino acids. The V end lost 6 bases, the J end lost 5 bases, and 8 bases lay between the germline ends. CDR1 and CDR2 (germline): MNHEY, SVGAGI.

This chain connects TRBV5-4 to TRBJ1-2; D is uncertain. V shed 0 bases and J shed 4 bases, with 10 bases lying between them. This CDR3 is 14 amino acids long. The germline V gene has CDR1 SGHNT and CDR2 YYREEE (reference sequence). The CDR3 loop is CASSLVLGSYGYTF. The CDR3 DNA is TGTGCCAGCAGCTTGGTACTAGGGAGCTATGGCTACACCTTC.

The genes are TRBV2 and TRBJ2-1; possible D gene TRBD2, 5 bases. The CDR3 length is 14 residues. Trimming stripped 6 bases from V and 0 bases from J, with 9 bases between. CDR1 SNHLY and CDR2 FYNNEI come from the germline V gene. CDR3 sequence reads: CASREDFSYNEQFF. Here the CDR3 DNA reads TGTGCCAGCAGGGAGGACTTCTCCTACAATGAGCAGTTCTTC.

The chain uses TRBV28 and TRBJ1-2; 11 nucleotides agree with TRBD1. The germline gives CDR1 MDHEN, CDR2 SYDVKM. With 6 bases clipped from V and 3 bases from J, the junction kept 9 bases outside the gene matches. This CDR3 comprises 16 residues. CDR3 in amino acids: CASRPPWTGGYYGYTF. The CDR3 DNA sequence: TGTGCCAGCAGACCTCCCTGGACAGGGGGCTACTATGGCTACACCTTC.

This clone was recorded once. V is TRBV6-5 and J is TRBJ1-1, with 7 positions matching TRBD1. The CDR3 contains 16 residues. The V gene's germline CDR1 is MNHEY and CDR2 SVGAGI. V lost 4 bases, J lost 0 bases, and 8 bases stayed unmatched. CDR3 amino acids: CASSWPRDSVNTEAFF. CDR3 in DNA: TGTGCCAGCAGTTGGCCCCGGGACAGTGTGAACACTGAAGCTTTCTTT.

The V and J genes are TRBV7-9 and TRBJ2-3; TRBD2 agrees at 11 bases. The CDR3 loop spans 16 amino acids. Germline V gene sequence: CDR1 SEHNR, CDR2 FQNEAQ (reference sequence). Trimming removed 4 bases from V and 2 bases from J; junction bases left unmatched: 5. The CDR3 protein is CASSSGTSGYTDTQYF. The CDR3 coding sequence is TGTGCCAGCAGCTCGGGGACTAGCGGTTACACAGATACGCAGTATTTT.

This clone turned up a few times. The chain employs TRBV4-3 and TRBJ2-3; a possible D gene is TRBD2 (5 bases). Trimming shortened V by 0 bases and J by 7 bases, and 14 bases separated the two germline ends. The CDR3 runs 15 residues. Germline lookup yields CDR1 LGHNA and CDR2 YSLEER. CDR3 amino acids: CASSQDLPSINTQYF. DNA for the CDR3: TGCGCCAGCAGCCAAGATCTCCCTAGCATCAATACGCAGTATTTT.

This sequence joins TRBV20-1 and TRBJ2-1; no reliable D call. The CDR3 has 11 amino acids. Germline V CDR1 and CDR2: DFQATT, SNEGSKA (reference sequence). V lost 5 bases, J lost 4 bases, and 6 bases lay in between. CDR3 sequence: CSASRYNEQFF. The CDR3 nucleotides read TGCAGTGCTTCCCGTTACAATGAGCAGTTCTTC.

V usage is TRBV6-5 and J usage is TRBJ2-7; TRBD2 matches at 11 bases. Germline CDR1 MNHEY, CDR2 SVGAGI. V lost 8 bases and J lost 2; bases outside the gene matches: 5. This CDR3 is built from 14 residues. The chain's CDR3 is CASRLSGRAYEQYF. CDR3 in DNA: TGTGCCAGCCGGCTTAGCGGGAGGGCCTACGAGCAGTACTTC.

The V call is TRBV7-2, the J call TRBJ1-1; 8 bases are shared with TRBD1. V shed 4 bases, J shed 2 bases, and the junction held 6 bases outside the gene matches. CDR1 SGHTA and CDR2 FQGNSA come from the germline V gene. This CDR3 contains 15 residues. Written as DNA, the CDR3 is TGTGCCAGCAGCTCAGAGACAGGGGTAAACACTGAAGCTTTCTTT. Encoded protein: CASSSETGVNTEAFF. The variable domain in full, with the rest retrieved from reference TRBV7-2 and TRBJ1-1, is GAGVSQSPSNKVTEKGKDVELRCDPISGHTALYWYRQSLGQGLEFLIYFQGNSAPDKSGLPSDRFSAERTGGSVSTLTIQRTQQEDSAVYLCASSSETGVNTEAFFGQGTRLTVV.

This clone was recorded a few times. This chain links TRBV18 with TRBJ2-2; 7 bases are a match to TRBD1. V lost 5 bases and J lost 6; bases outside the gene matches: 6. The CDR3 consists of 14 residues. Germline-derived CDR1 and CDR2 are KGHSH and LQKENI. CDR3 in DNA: TGTGCCAGCTCATCCGACAGGGCGGCCGGGGAGCTGTTTTTT. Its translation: CASSSDRAAGELFF.

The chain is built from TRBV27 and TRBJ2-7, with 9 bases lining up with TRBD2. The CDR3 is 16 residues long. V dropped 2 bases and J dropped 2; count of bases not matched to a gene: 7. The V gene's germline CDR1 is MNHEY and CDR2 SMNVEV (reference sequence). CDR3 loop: CASSLRLAGATYEQYF. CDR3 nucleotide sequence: TGTGCCAGCAGTTTACGATTAGCGGGAGCGACCTACGAGCAGTACTTC.

The CDR3 here is CASSVKRGLGEKLFF. In DNA, the CDR3 is TGTGCCAGTAGTGTAAAGAGGGGGCTCGGTGAAAAACTGTTTTTT. V gene TRBV19 combines with J gene TRBJ1-4; 7 nucleotides line up with TRBD1. Germline assignment: CDR1 LNHDA and CDR2 SQIVND (reference sequence). With V trimmed by 5 bases and J by 7 bases, 10 bases remained unmatched. This CDR3 comprises 15 residues.

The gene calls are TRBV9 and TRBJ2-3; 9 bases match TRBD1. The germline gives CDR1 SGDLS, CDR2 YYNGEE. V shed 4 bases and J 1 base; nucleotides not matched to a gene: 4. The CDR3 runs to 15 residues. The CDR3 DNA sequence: TGTGCCAGCAGCACAAGGACAGGGGGCACAGATACGCAGTATTTT. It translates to CASSTRTGGTDTQYF.

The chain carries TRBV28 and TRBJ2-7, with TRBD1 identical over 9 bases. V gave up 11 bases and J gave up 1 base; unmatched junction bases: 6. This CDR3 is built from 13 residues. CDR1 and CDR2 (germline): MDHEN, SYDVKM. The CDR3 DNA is TGTGCCTCGAGTGGGACAGGGTCCTACGAGCAGTACTTC. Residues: CASSGTGSYEQYF.

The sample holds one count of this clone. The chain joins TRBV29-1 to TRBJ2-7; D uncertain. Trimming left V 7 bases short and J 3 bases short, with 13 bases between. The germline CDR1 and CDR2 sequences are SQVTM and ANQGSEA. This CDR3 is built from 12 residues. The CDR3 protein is CSGFGDHYEQYF. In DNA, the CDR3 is TGCAGCGGGTTCGGAGACCACTACGAGCAGTACTTC.

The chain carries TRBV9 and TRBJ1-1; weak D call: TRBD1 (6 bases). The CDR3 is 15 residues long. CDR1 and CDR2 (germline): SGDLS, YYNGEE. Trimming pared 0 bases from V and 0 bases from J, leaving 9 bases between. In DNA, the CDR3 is TGTGCCAGCAGCGTAGGTCAGGGGTTGAACACTGAAGCTTTCTTT. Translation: CASSVGQGLNTEAFF.

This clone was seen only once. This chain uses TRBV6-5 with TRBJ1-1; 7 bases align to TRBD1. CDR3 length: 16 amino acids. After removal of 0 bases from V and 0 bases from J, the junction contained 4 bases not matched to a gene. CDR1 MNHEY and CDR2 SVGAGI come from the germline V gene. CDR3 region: CASSYSTGQLNTEAFF. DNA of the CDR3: TGTGCCAGCAGTTACTCTACGGGACAGTTGAACACTGAAGCTTTCTTT.

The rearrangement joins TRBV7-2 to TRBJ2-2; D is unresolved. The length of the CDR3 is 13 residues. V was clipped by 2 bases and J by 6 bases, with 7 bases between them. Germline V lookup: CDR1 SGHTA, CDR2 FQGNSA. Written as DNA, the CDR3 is TGTGCCAGCAGCTTAACATATCCCGGGGAGCTGTTTTTT. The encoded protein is CASSLTYPGELFF.

CDR3 nucleotides: TGTGCCAGCAGCGTAGGACTAGCGGGAACCCAAGAGACCCAGTACTTC. Encoded protein: CASSVGLAGTQETQYF. This rearrangement joins TRBV9 to TRBJ2-5, with 11 bases identical to TRBD2. This CDR3 spans 16 amino acids. The germline V gene encodes CDR1 SGDLS and CDR2 YYNGEE. V dropped 0 bases and J dropped 1; count of bases not matched to a gene: 2.

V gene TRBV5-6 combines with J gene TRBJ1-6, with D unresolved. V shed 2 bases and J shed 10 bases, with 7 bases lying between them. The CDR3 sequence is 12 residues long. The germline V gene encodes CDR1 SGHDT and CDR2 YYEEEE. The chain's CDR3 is CASSFGRSPLHF. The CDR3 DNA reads TGTGCCAGCAGCTTTGGGAGATCACCCCTCCACTTT.

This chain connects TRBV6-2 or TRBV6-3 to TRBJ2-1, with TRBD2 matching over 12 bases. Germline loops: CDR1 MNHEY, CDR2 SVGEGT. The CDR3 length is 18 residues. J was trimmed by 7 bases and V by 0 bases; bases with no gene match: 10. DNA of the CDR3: TGTGCCAGCAGTTACTCGGGACTAGCGGGCACGACTCGGAATGAGCAGTTCTTC. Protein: CASSYSGLAGTTRNEQFF.

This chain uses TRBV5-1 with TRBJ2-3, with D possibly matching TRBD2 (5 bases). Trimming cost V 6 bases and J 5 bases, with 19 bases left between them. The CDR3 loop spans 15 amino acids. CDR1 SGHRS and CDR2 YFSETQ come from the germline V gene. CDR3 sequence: CASTPTGIVKDTQYF. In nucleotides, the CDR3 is TGCGCCAGCACCCCCACCGGGATTGTTAAAGATACGCAGTATTTT.

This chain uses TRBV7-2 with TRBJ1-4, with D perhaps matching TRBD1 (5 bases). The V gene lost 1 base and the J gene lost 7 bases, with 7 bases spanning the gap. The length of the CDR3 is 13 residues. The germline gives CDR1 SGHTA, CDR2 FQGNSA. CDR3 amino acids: CASSLGQGEKLFF. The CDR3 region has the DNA TGTGCCAGCAGCTTAGGGCAGGGTGAAAAACTGTTTTTT. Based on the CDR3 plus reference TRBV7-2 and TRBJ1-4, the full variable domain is GAGVSQSPSNKVTEKGKDVELRCDPISGHTALYWYRQSLGQGLEFLIYFQGNSAPDKSGLPSDRFSAERTGGSVSTLTIQRTQQEDSAVYLCASSLGQGEKLFFGSGTQLSVL.

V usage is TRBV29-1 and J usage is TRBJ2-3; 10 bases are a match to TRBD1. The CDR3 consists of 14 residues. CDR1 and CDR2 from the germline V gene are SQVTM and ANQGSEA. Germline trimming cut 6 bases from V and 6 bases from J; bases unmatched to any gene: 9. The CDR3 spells CSVADRGLGDTQYF. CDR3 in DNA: TGCAGCGTAGCTGACAGGGGGCTTGGGGATACGCAGTATTTT.